This TCR beta chain originates from a study of blood T cell repertoires in COVID-19. Germline-derived CDR1 and CDR2 are SGHAT and FQNNGV. This CDR3 comprises 13 residues. Trimming shortened V by 1 base and J by 8 bases, and 9 bases separated the two germline ends. Sequenced by immunoSEQ multiplex PCR; TCRdb stores in-frame clones only, minus some. The data show 300,000 to 450,000 clones, with more than 75% seen just once and approximately 0.93% held by the top ten. The specimen was PBMCs or T cells enriched from blood (not recorded which). This receptor was obtained from a woman aged 25 to 39 who had recovered from COVID-19. The chain is built from TRBV11-2 and TRBJ2-1; D is possibly TRBD1 (6 bases). The CDR3 loop reads CASSLAGDDEQFF. Written as DNA, the CDR3 is TGTGCCAGCAGCTTAGCAGGGGATGATGAGCAGTTCTTC.